The rows below give T cell receptor beta chains drawn from one sample of a study of T cell repertoires in cytomegalovirus infection. TCRdb independently ran MiXCR on the reads; one entry per CDR3 protein. The sample holds 20,000 to 25,000 distinct CDR3 sequences, roughly 40% seen once. Antigens for these TCRs are unknown. Sample: CD8+ T cells from cultured PBMCs, taken from culture after CMV antigen stimulation. Source of these receptors: a human donor in good health (CMV status not recorded). Some clones in this sample may be carry-over from other donors' samples. The CDR3 runs from the conserved cysteine through the conserved F or W. The order of the fields is V gene, clone size, D gene, J gene, CDR3 DNA, CDR3 protein. The D gene is left open where the match is weak. Rows may omit the clone size; those that give it use once, few, many or a size class.

TRBV6-2/TRBV6-3,.,.,TRBJ2-7,TGTGCCAGCAGTTACTCCGGGGGCCTTTACGAGCAGTACTTC,CASSYSGGLYEQYF
TRBV29-1,.,TRBD1,TRBJ2-5,TGCAGCGTGGGGGTAGACAGGGGACGAGAGACCCAGTACTTC,CSVGVDRGRETQYF
TRBV2,.,.,TRBJ2-7,TGTGCCAGCAAGACGGTCTCCTACGAGCAGTACTTC,CASKTVSYEQYF
TRBV4-3,.,.,TRBJ2-7,TGCGCCAGCAGCCAAGATTTATCCGGAGACCTCTCCTACGAGCAGTACTTC,CASSQDLSGDLSYEQYF
TRBV7-2,.,.,TRBJ2-5,TGTGCCAGCAGCTTAGTGGCTCAAGAGACCCAGTACTTC,CASSLVAQETQYF
TRBV6-2/TRBV6-3,.,.,TRBJ2-7,TGTGCCAGCAGCAGAGCTGACAGCTCGACCTCCTACGAGCAGTACTTC,CASSRADSSTSYEQYF
TRBV4-3,.,.,TRBJ1-6,TGCGCCAGCAGCCAAGAGGGGAAGGGGAGTAATTCACCCCTCCACTTT,CASSQEGKGSNSPLHF
TRBV4-3,.,.,TRBJ1-1,TGCGCCAGCAGCCAAGACCATGAAGCCTCCTGGCCTGAAGCTTTCTTT,CASSQDHEASWPEAFF
TRBV9,.,TRBD1,TRBJ1-1,TGTGCCAGCAGCCCTGGGACAGGCGGCCCTTTCTTT,CASSPGTGGPFF
TRBV7-3,few,.,TRBJ2-6,TGTGCCAGCAGCTTAACCTCTGGGGCCAACGTCCTGACTTTC,CASSLTSGANVLTF
TRBV7-2,.,.,TRBJ1-2,TGTGCCAGCAGCCCAGCGACAGGAGAATTTAACTATGGCTACACCTTC,CASSPATGEFNYGYTF
TRBV7-2,once,TRBD2,TRBJ2-3,TGTGCCAGCAGCTTAAGACTAGCGGGTACAGATACGCAGTATTTT,CASSLRLAGTDTQYF
TRBV6-1,few,.,TRBJ2-5,TGTGCCACCAGACAAGTGTACCAAGAGACCCAGTACTTC,CATRQVYQETQYF
TRBV4-1,.,.,TRBJ1-3,TGCGCCAGCAGCCAAGAAGAGGGCGTTGGAAACACCATATATTTT,CASSQEEGVGNTIYF
TRBV7-2,many,TRBD2,TRBJ2-3,TGTGCCAGCAGCTTGGGTATCGGGACTAGCGGGGCGTCCACAGATACGCAGTATTTT,CASSLGIGTSGASTDTQYF
TRBV9,.,.,TRBJ1-1,TGTGCCAGCAGCGTAGAGGACCACGCGGCTGCCACTGAAGCTTTCTTT,CASSVEDHAAATEAFF
TRBV4-2,.,TRBD1,TRBJ2-2,TGTGCCAGCAGCCAGTTACAGGGGGCTCGGTCCGGGGAGCTGTTTTTT,CASSQLQGARSGELFF
TRBV5-1,.,TRBD1,TRBJ1-2,TGCGCCAGCACCCCAACCGGGACAGGGGGCTACACCTTC,CASTPTGTGGYTF
TRBV5-6,.,.,TRBJ1-5,TGTGCCAGCAGCTTAGGAACAGAACCTTATAGCAATCAGCCCCAGCATTTT,CASSLGTEPYSNQPQHF
TRBV7-2,many,.,TRBJ1-1,TGTGCCAGCAGCCTCACAGGTTCAGAAGCTTTCTTT,CASSLTGSEAFF
TRBV10-2,.,.,TRBJ2-1,TGCGCCAGCAAACAGGGAGGCGGTGAGCAGTTCTTC,CASKQGGGEQFF
TRBV6-6,many,.,TRBJ2-6,TGTGCCAGCAGTTACTCTTCGGGGTATGGTGGGGCCAACGTCCTGACTTTC,CASSYSSGYGGANVLTF
TRBV30,.,TRBD2,TRBJ2-1,TGTGCCTGGACGGGGGGCTACAATGAGCAGTTCTTC,CAWTGGYNEQFF
TRBV12-3/TRBV12-4,.,.,TRBJ2-3,TGTGCCAGCAGCCCCGGAGGGGGGGCCGCAGATACGCAGTATTTT,CASSPGGGAADTQYF
TRBV7-2,few,.,TRBJ2-7,TGTGCCAGCAGCTTAGCAGGCAGCAGCCCCTACGAGCAGTACTTC,CASSLAGSSPYEQYF
TRBV6-1,.,.,TRBJ2-2,TGTGCCAGCAGCTATGGGGGTAGGGAGCTGTTTTTT,CASSYGGRELFF
TRBV6-2/TRBV6-3,few,TRBD1,TRBJ2-7,TGTGCCAGCAGTTACCCATCCCGGGACAGGGTCACCTACGAGCAGTACTTC,CASSYPSRDRVTYEQYF
TRBV4-2,many,TRBD2,TRBJ2-1,TGTGCCAGCAGCCAAGGGACTAGCGGCGACGGACTTGAGCAGTTCTTC,CASSQGTSGDGLEQFF
TRBV28,few,TRBD1,TRBJ2-1,TGTGCCATAGACTCCGGGACAGGGAACTACAATGAGCAGTTCTTC,CAIDSGTGNYNEQFF
TRBV12-3/TRBV12-4,.,.,TRBJ1-4,TGTGCCAGCAGTTTTTCCCACAACTCGTGGGGGAATGAAAAACTGTTTTTT,CASSFSHNSWGNEKLFF
TRBV9,.,.,TRBJ1-5,TGTGCCAGCAGCGTAGGGGGTAGCAATCAGCCCCAGCATTTT,CASSVGGSNQPQHF
TRBV7-6,.,TRBD2,TRBJ2-1,TGTGCCAGCAGCTTACGCGGGAGGGCCGGAGATGAGCAGTTCTTC,CASSLRGRAGDEQFF
TRBV6-2/TRBV6-3,.,.,TRBJ2-2,TGTGCCAGCCTTACTCAGAACACCGGGGAGCTGTTTTTT,CASLTQNTGELFF
TRBV7-6,.,TRBD2,TRBJ2-7,TGTGCCAGCAGCTTAGTGATCGGGGGGGACGAGCAGTACTTC,CASSLVIGGDEQYF
TRBV12-3/TRBV12-4,.,.,TRBJ2-1,TGTGCCAGCAGTTTTGGGAGCTCCTACAATGAGCAGTTCTTC,CASSFGSSYNEQFF
TRBV24-1,many,.,TRBJ1-1,TGTGCCACCAGTGATTCGACCTCTGAAGCTTTCTTT,CATSDSTSEAFF
TRBV4-1,.,.,TRBJ2-3,TGCGCCAGCCAACGGACTCTCCCTAGCACAGATACGCAGTATTTT,CASQRTLPSTDTQYF
TRBV7-9,.,TRBD2,TRBJ2-3,TGTGCCAGCAGCGTAACTAGCGGGATGACAGATACGCAGTATTTT,CASSVTSGMTDTQYF
TRBV7-2,.,.,TRBJ2-2,TGTGCCAGCAGCCCCTATAGGGTGGAGCTGTTTTTT,CASSPYRVELFF
TRBV20-1,.,.,TRBJ2-1,TGCAGTGCTTACCAGCCCCCGTATAGGGAGCAGTTCTTC,CSAYQPPYREQFF
TRBV7-9,.,.,TRBJ2-5,TGTGCCAGCAGCCCTCCAGGCGGAGTGGAGACCCAGTACTTC,CASSPPGGVETQYF
TRBV6-2/TRBV6-3,few,.,TRBJ1-5,TGTGCCAGCAGTTGGGACCTACTCTCCCTCAATCAGCCCCAGCATTTT,CASSWDLLSLNQPQHF
TRBV28,hyperexpanded,.,TRBJ1-1,TGTGCCAGCAGTTTACCGGAAGGAACGGACACTGAAGCTTTCTTT,CASSLPEGTDTEAFF
TRBV24-1,few,.,TRBJ2-3,TGTGCCACCAGTGATTTAGGAGGGGGCCGGGGCACAGATACGCAGTATTTT,CATSDLGGGRGTDTQYF
TRBV27,few,TRBD1,TRBJ2-7,TGTGCCAGCAGCCCAGGGGGCAGCTTTAGAGAGCAGTACTTC,CASSPGGSFREQYF
TRBV6-1,.,.,TRBJ2-7,TGTGCCAGCAGTGAACGCCCATACGAGCAGTACTTC,CASSERPYEQYF